This note documents a single T cell receptor beta chain sequence. Its specificity is unknown. This sample is drawn from a study of cytomegalovirus exposure and HLA in healthy donors. General study points: Rare TCR sequences dominated, though some public TCRs recurred in many donors. In vitro assays verified that a few CMV-associated chains recognized CMV antigens specifically.

Germline V gene data show CDR1 as MNHEY and CDR2 as SVGAGI. V lost 7 bases, J lost 6 bases, and 4 bases stayed unmatched. The CDR3 extends over 13 amino acids. The repertoire was sequenced with immunoSEQ multiplex PCR; TCRdb's copy has only in-frame clones and lacks some. This table has 120,000 to 150,000 clones, 80% to 90% appearing once. The sequence was obtained from a man aged 18 to 35 in good health and CMV-seronegative. Sequencing was done on a sample of PBMCs. The V gene is TRBV6-5, the J gene TRBJ2-3; 10 bases match TRBD2. CDR3 sequence: CASIAGGEDTQYF. The CDR3 DNA follows: TGTGCCAGCATAGCGGGGGGAGAGGATACGCAGTATTTT.